Below, 19 T cell receptor beta chains from the same sample are listed, as sequenced in a study of shared clonotypes between healthy human individuals. Using immunoSEQ multiplex PCR, the repertoire was profiled, and TCRdb retains in-frame clones only, with some absent. The repertoire has more than 550,000 clones, 90% of them found once; the top ten carry 34%. Sequences were obtained from memory CD8+ T cells from PBMCs. Subset of the sample: CD45RO+ cells pooled with CCR7-negative TemRA cells. The receptors come from a man between 18 and 35 years old in good health. Some clones in this sample may be carry-over from other donors' samples.

This chain uses TRBV2 with TRBJ1-4; D gene unclear. Trimming left V 3 bases short and J 10 bases short, with 18 bases between. CDR1 and CDR2 from the germline V gene are SNHLY and FYNNEI. CDR3 length: 15 amino acids. CDR3 sequence (DNA): TGTGCCAGCAGTGACGGGCCCCTCGGGGATGGAAAACTGTTTTTT. Translation gives CASSDGPLGDGKLFF.

Concerning this clone: An end of the junction does not agree with germline; a read error may underlie this. This rearrangement joins TRBV28 to TRBJ1-3; D might be TRBD1 (6 bases). The CDR3 spans 10 residues. Germline lookup yields CDR1 MDHEN and CDR2 SYDVKM. CDR3 sequence reads: CASSRTVPFF. The CDR3 DNA reads TGTGCCAGCAGTCGGACAGTTCCATTTTTT.

The chain combines TRBV21-1 with TRBJ2-3. TRBV21-1 is recorded as a pseudogene. The CDR3 is 14 amino acids. CDR3 loop: CASSKATAPDTQYF. CDR3 coding DNA: TGTGCCAGCAGCAAAGCGACGGCCCCGGATACGCAGTATTTT.

The chain is built from TRBV28 and TRBJ1-5; D uncertain. Germline V gives CDR1 MDHEN, CDR2 SYDVKM. Trimming pared 2 bases from V and 6 bases from J, leaving 8 bases between. This CDR3 comprises 13 residues. CDR3 coding DNA: TGTGCCAGCAGTTTAATGGAGGGTCAGCCCCAGCATTTT. Protein product: CASSLMEGQPQHF.

V is TRBV14 and J is TRBJ2-1; D is uncertain. The CDR3 totals 16 residues. Trimming pared 0 bases from V and 2 bases from J, leaving 11 bases between. The germline V gene has CDR1 SGHDN and CDR2 FVKESK. The DNA for the CDR3 is TGTGCCAGCAGCCAAGAGGGCTCCTACGCCTACAATGAGCAGTTCTTC. This translates into CASSQEGSYAYNEQFF.

The chain joins TRBV9 to TRBJ2-7; 7 nucleotides match TRBD2. CDR3 size: 15 residues. CDR1 and CDR2 (germline): SGDLS, YYNGEE. V gave up 0 bases and J gave up 3 bases; unmatched junction bases: 6. The CDR3 nucleotides are TGTGCCAGCAGCGTAGCTGGGGGGGGGAACTACGAGCAGTACTTC. This gives the protein CASSVAGGGNYEQYF. Using reference TRBV9 and TRBJ2-7 for the parts outside the CDR3, the full variable domain is DSGVTQTPKHLITATGQRVTLRCSPRSGDLSVYWYQQSLDQGLQFLIQYYNGEERAKGNILERFSAQQFPDLHSELNLSSLELGDSALYFCASSVAGGGNYEQYFGPGTRLTVT.

The gene calls are TRBV28 and TRBJ2-7; unclear D gene. CDR3 length: 10 amino acids. V lost 6 bases, J lost 9 bases, and 9 bases lay in between. CDR1 and CDR2 from the germline V gene are MDHEN and SYDVKM. The CDR3 loop is CASSLGVQYF. The CDR3 coding sequence is TGTGCCAGCAGCCTCGGCGTGCAGTACTTC.

The V gene is TRBV9, the J gene TRBJ2-1, with TRBD1 matching over 9 bases. V was pared by 3 bases and J by 5 bases, with 6 bases of the junction left unmatched. The CDR3 totals 15 residues. Germline V gives CDR1 SGDLS, CDR2 YYNGEE. For the CDR3, the DNA is TGTGCCAGCAGCGCGGGGACAGGGTACGACAATGAGCAGTTCTTC. Its translation: CASSAGTGYDNEQFF.

This chain connects TRBV29-1 to TRBJ2-5; weak D call: TRBD1 (6 bases). The V gene lost 5 bases and the J gene lost 4 bases, with 11 bases spanning the gap. Germline loops: CDR1 SQVTM, CDR2 ANQGSEA. The CDR3 contains 12 residues. The CDR3 sequence is CSVRTGPETQYF. The DNA of the CDR3 is TGCAGCGTTCGTACAGGGCCAGAGACCCAGTACTTC.

This chain joins TRBV4-1 and TRBJ2-3; D is unresolved. The germline V and J ends were trimmed by 3 bases and 6 bases, with 13 bases remaining between them. The CDR3 is 14 amino acids. Germline values: CDR1 MGHRA, CDR2 YSYEKL. CDR3 sequence reads: CASSQRETGDTQYF. For the CDR3, the DNA is TGCGCCAGCAGCCAGCGCGAGACCGGGGATACGCAGTATTTT.

The CDR3 loop is CASSPRRADPRGEQFF. CDR3 nucleotides: TGCGCCAGCAGCCCCCGTAGAGCGGACCCTCGGGGTGAGCAGTTCTTC. V and J are TRBV4-3 and TRBJ2-1, with D possibly matching TRBD2 (5 bases). This CDR3 spans 16 amino acids. Per the germline V gene, CDR1 is LGHNA and CDR2 is YSLEER. Deletions cut 4 bases from V and 9 bases from J, with 22 bases between.

This rearrangement joins TRBV29-1 to TRBJ2-7; weak D call: TRBD1 (6 bases). V lost 4 bases to trimming and J lost 0 bases, with 13 bases between them. The CDR3 consists of 14 residues. Germline V gene data show CDR1 as SQVTM and CDR2 as ANQGSEA. In nucleotides, the CDR3 is TGCAGCGTTGGGAGCAGGGGACACTCCTACGAGCAGTACTTC. Protein product: CSVGSRGHSYEQYF.

This chain joins TRBV27 and TRBJ2-3, with D tentatively TRBD1 or TRBD2 (5 bases each). There are 16 residues in the CDR3. Trimming shortened V by 5 bases and J by 4 bases, and 19 bases separated the two germline ends. Germline V gene data show CDR1 as MNHEY and CDR2 as SMNVEV (reference sequence). The CDR3 bases are TGTGCCAGCAGTCCCCCCACCGGGGCTAGGCCAGATACGCAGTATTTT. Translated: CASSPPTGARPDTQYF.

Points on this clone: Germline and junction disagree at one end, which may indicate a read error. The chain combines TRBV9 with TRBJ2-7, with a possible D match to TRBD2 (6 bases). CDR3 length: 13 residues. From germline, CDR1 is SGDLS and CDR2 YYNGEE. CDR3 residues: CASSVAGWGEVTF. CDR3 nucleotide sequence: TGTGCCAGCAGCGTAGCCGGTTGGGGGGAAGTAACTTTC. Drawing the rest from reference TRBV9 and TRBJ2-7, the complete variable domain is DSGVTQTPKHLITATGQRVTLRCSPRSGDLSVYWYQQSLDQGLQFLIQYYNGEERAKGNILERFSAQQFPDLHSELNLSSLELGDSALYFCASSVAGWGEVTFGPGTRLTVT.

Of note for this clone: This same CDR3 is encoded by further DNA sequences in the sample. The CDR3 loop reads CASSFGGGGYEQYF. The CDR3 DNA is TGTGCCAGCAGCTTTGGGGGCGGAGGGTACGAGCAGTACTTC. The chain carries TRBV7-9 and TRBJ2-7; D might be TRBD1 or TRBD2, each matching 6 bases. V gave up 3 bases and J gave up 4 bases, with 13 bases separating them. The CDR3 has 14 amino acids. Germline assignment: CDR1 SEHNR and CDR2 FQNEAQ (reference sequence).

The chain recombines TRBV7-8 with TRBJ2-3; 10 nucleotides line up with TRBD2. Trimming at V came to 3 bases and at J to 4 bases, leaving 4 bases not matched to a gene. CDR3 length: 15 amino acids. Germline assignment: CDR1 SGHVS and CDR2 FQNEAQ. DNA for the CDR3: TGTGCCAGCAGCTTTCTAGCGGGAGAAGCAGATACGCAGTATTTT. It codes for CASSFLAGEADTQYF.

Details on this clone: This may come from a read error, since a much larger clone is one base off. The chain is built from TRBV5-6 and TRBJ2-7; 7 positions match TRBD1. Trimming cost V 3 bases and J 3 bases; bases outside gene matches: 0. Looked up from germline, CDR1 is SGHDT and CDR2 is YYEEEE. The CDR3 loop spans 12 amino acids. The CDR3 reads CASSWDSYEQYF. In DNA, the CDR3 is TGTGCCAGCAGCTGGGACAGCTACGAGCAGTACTTC.

This clone has just one count. The V gene is TRBV9, the J gene TRBJ1-3, with D unresolved. The CDR3 consists of 15 residues. V shed 0 bases and J shed 2 bases, with 9 bases lying between them. Germline-derived CDR1 and CDR2 are SGDLS and YYNGEE. Written as DNA, the CDR3 is TGTGCCAGCAGCGTAGACGGGGTCCCTGGAAACACCATATATTTT. This encodes CASSVDGVPGNTIYF.

Here the CDR3 reads CASSKAPLAGAASYEQYF. CDR3 in DNA: TGTGCCAGCAGCAAAGCTCCCCTGGCGGGCGCGGCCTCCTACGAGCAGTACTTC. The chain links TRBV21-1 to TRBJ2-7; no check of the table's D call, TRBD2, against the DNA was made. TRBV21-1 is labeled a pseudogene. The CDR3 extends over 18 amino acids.